A single sample gave rise to the 26 T cell receptor beta chains below, sequenced in a study of blood T cell repertoires in COVID-19. TCRdb keeps only in-frame clones here, not all; method: immunoSEQ multiplex PCR. The data hold 250,000 to 300,000 clones, with about 90% observed a single time. The sequencing input was peripheral blood. The receptors were sampled from a woman aged 25-40 years with COVID-19, enrolled during active disease.

For this clone: At one end the junction does not follow the germline gene, possibly because of a read error. The CDR3, as DNA: TGTGCCACCGGCAGAGATTTCTCAACGGGACTAGCGGGGGCTAGCACAGATACGCAGTATTTT. It translates to CATGRDFSTGLAGASTDTQYF. The J gene is TRBJ2-3, the V gene TRBV15, with TRBD2 identical over 14 bases. CDR1 LNHNV and CDR2 YYDKDF come from the germline V gene (reference sequence). The CDR3 runs 21 residues.

The V and J genes are TRBV2 and TRBJ1-2; D is unclear. The CDR3 is 13 amino acids. Trimming shortened V by 3 bases and J by 8 bases, and 13 bases separated the two germline ends. Germline-derived CDR1 and CDR2 are SNHLY and FYNNEI. DNA for the CDR3: TGTGCCAGCAGTGAGCCGCCGAGGGTAGGCTACACCTTC. It is translated as CASSEPPRVGYTF.

This chain links TRBV7-9 with TRBJ2-1; D not resolved. Germline lookup yields CDR1 SEHNR and CDR2 FQNEAQ (reference sequence). This CDR3 is built from 13 residues. Trimming took off 2 bases at V and 4 bases at J, with 6 bases between the two ends. CDR3 nucleotide sequence: TGTGCCAGCAGCTTATCCCCGTACAATGAGCAGTTCTTC. As protein: CASSLSPYNEQFF.

The CDR3 region has the DNA TGTGCCAGCAGTGAAAGCCTAGCGGGGGGGAATGAGCAGTTCTTC. This sequence encodes CASSESLAGGNEQFF. The chain couples TRBV6-1 to TRBJ2-1; 12 bases are shared with TRBD2. Trimming at V came to 2 bases and at J to 7 bases, leaving 3 bases not matched to a gene. CDR3 length: 15 amino acids. Germline CDR1 reads MNHNS; CDR2 reads SASEGT.

This chain joins TRBV25-1 and TRBJ2-7; tentative D call: TRBD1 (5 bases). This CDR3 contains 12 residues. CDR1 is MGHDK and CDR2 is SYGVNS in the germline V gene. V lost 8 bases, J lost 4 bases, and 12 bases lay in between. CDR3 nucleotide sequence: TGTGCCAGCGGCAGGACACTGTACGAGCAGTACTTC. Its translation: CASGRTLYEQYF.

This chain uses TRBV2 with TRBJ2-7, with 9 bases matching TRBD2. Germline V gene data show CDR1 as SNHLY and CDR2 as FYNNEI. Trimming at V came to 2 bases and at J to 4 bases, leaving 3 bases not matched to a gene. The CDR3 is 14 residues long. In DNA form, the CDR3 reads TGTGCCAGCAGTGAACTAGCGGGAAGGTACGAGCAGTACTTC. It specifies CASSELAGRYEQYF.

The rearrangement links TRBV5-1 to TRBJ2-7; 8 bases are shared with TRBD2. Germline-derived CDR1 and CDR2 are SGHRS and YFSETQ. Trimming at V came to 4 bases and at J to 2 bases, leaving 5 bases not matched to a gene. The CDR3 runs 14 residues. The CDR3 loop is CASSPGLGAYEQYF. In DNA form, the CDR3 reads TGCGCCAGCAGCCCGGGACTAGGGGCCTACGAGCAGTACTTC.

This clone was counted between two and nine times. J is TRBJ2-7 and V is TRBV14; D unresolved. Germline lookup yields CDR1 SGHDN and CDR2 FVKESK. CDR3 length equals 14 residues. The ends were cut back, 0 bases at V and 3 bases at J, with 9 bases in the middle. The CDR3: CASSQDQRNYEQYF. In DNA, the CDR3 is TGTGCCAGCAGCCAAGATCAGAGGAACTACGAGCAGTACTTC.

This clone was counted only a few times. The chain carries TRBV19 and TRBJ1-1; no clear D gene. This CDR3 is 13 amino acids long. Trimming removed 5 bases at V and 6 bases at J, with 13 bases between. Germline loops: CDR1 LNHDA, CDR2 SQIVND (reference sequence). In DNA form, the CDR3 reads TGTGCCAGTAGTCTTTCTGGCCTCTCTGAAGCTTTCTTT. This gives the protein CASSLSGLSEAFF.

This clone was picked up a small number of times. The chain joins TRBV5-4 to TRBJ2-3, with TRBD2 matching 11 bases. The germline V gene encodes CDR1 SGHNT and CDR2 YYREEE (reference sequence). The CDR3 covers 16 residues. V trimming: 4 bases; J trimming: 2 bases; junction bases outside the gene matches: 6. The CDR3 nucleotides read TGTGCCAGCAGCCCTGGGACTAGCGGTACCACAGATACGCAGTATTTT. Translation: CASSPGTSGTTDTQYF.

Only one count was recorded for this clone. The chain couples TRBV29-1 to TRBJ2-3, with TRBD2 matching over 12 bases. Unmatched junction bases numbered 11, after V lost 7 bases and J lost 0 bases. The CDR3 extends over 17 amino acids. Germline CDR1 and CDR2: SQVTM and ANQGSEA. The CDR3 region is CSGWGLAGYASTDTQYF. The CDR3 DNA sequence: TGCAGCGGATGGGGACTAGCGGGTTATGCTAGCACAGATACGCAGTATTTT.

V and J are TRBV21-1 and TRBJ1-5. TRBV21-1 is a pseudogene. The CDR3 has 19 amino acids. The CDR3 bases are TGTGCCAGCAGCAAAGACGAACCCTTGGCGCGGTATAGCAATCAGCCCCAGCATTTT. Translated, it gives CASSKDEPLARYSNQPQHF.

The rearrangement uses TRBV5-4 and TRBJ1-1; D remains unclear. With 4 bases removed from V and 1 base from J, the gap between germline ends came to 8 bases. This CDR3 has 13 residues. Germline V gene data show CDR1 as SGHNT and CDR2 as YYREEE (reference sequence). CDR3 in amino acids: CASSSGPNTEAFF. As DNA, the CDR3 is TGTGCCAGCAGCAGCGGACCGAACACTGAAGCTTTCTTT.

This sequence joins TRBV4-1 and TRBJ1-4, with D unresolved. With 5 bases removed from V and 5 bases from J, the gap between germline ends came to 18 bases. This CDR3 spans 16 amino acids. Germline V lookup: CDR1 MGHRA, CDR2 YSYEKL. CDR3 sequence (DNA): TGCGCCAGCAGCAAAGGGAGTATCCTCCCGAATGAAAAACTGTTTTTT. This gives the protein CASSKGSILPNEKLFF.

This clone turned up a few times. This chain connects TRBV30 to TRBJ1-5; possible D gene TRBD1, 5 bases. Trimming removed 0 bases from V and 7 bases from J, with 13 bases in between. This CDR3 contains 14 residues. Germline values: CDR1 GTSNPN, CDR2 SVGIG (reference sequence). CDR3 sequence reads: CAWSVGAGRQPQHF. The CDR3 DNA reads TGTGCCTGGAGTGTAGGGGCAGGGCGGCAGCCCCAGCATTTT. The variable domain in full, with the rest retrieved from reference TRBV30 and TRBJ1-5, is SQTIHQWPATLVQPVGSPLSLECTVEGTSNPNLYWYRQAAGRGLQLLFYSVGIGQISSEVPQNLSASRPQDRQFILSSKKLLLSDSGFYLCAWSVGAGRQPQHFGDGTRLSIL.

This chain connects TRBV2 to TRBJ2-7; D unresolved. The CDR3 extends over 12 amino acids. V lost 5 bases to trimming and J lost 3 bases, with 8 bases between them. The germline V gene encodes CDR1 SNHLY and CDR2 FYNNEI. The CDR3 sequence: CASSFSSYEQYF. CDR3 sequence (DNA): TGTGCCAGCAGTTTCTCTAGCTACGAGCAGTACTTC. Supplemented by reference TRBV2 and TRBJ2-7, the full variable domain reads EPEVTQTPSHQVTQMGQEVILRCVPISNHLYFYWYRQILGQKVEFLVSFYNNEISEKSEIFDDQFSVERPDGSNFTLKIRSTKLEDSAMYFCASSFSSYEQYFGPGTRLTVT.

V is TRBV10-3 and J is TRBJ2-7; D is possibly TRBD1 (6 bases). V shed 10 bases and J shed 3 bases, with 13 bases lying between them. The length of the CDR3 is 12 residues. The germline CDR1 and CDR2 sequences are ENHRY and SYGVKD. The CDR3 here is CATRQADYEQYF. The CDR3 DNA is TGTGCCACTAGACAGGCGGACTACGAGCAGTACTTC.

This clone occurred a few times. The chain joins TRBV7-9 to TRBJ2-2; D perhaps matches TRBD1 (6 bases). The CDR3 has 15 amino acids. Germline loops: CDR1 SEHNR, CDR2 FQNEAQ (reference sequence). V was shortened by 5 bases and J by 4 bases, with 14 bases between the two germline ends. The CDR3 DNA reads as TGTGCCAGCAGCCTTATTCAGGGGAGCACCGGGGAGCTGTTTTTT. Translated, it gives CASSLIQGSTGELFF.

This chain uses TRBV5-1 with TRBJ2-4; 9 bases match TRBD2. Unmatched junction bases numbered 6, after V lost 0 bases and J lost 5 bases. This CDR3 is built from 16 residues. Germline-derived CDR1 and CDR2 are SGHRS and YFSETQ. CDR3 protein: CASSLEAGGFQNIQYF. CDR3 nucleotides: TGCGCCAGCAGCTTGGAAGCGGGGGGATTTCAAAACATTCAGTACTTC.

V gene TRBV5-1 combines with J gene TRBJ2-3; no firm D call. Trimming stripped 0 bases from V and 4 bases from J, with 9 bases between. CDR1 is SGHRS, CDR2 YFSETQ, per germline. The CDR3 runs to 14 residues. The CDR3 sequence: CASSLAPPADTQYF. In DNA form, the CDR3 reads TGCGCCAGCAGCTTGGCCCCACCAGCAGATACGCAGTATTTT.

V and J are TRBV12-5 and TRBJ2-3, with TRBD2 matching over 7 bases. Germline trimming cut 5 bases from V and 4 bases from J; bases unmatched to any gene: 6. This CDR3 is 14 amino acids long. CDR1 LGHNT and CDR2 FRNRAP come from the germline V gene. The CDR3 DNA reads TGTGCTAGTGGTCCCGGACTAGGGGCAGATACGCAGTATTTT. Translated: CASGPGLGADTQYF.

CDR3 amino acids: CASSFDSYTQYF. In DNA form, the CDR3 reads TGTGCCAGCAGTTTCGACAGCTATACGCAGTATTTT. The V call is TRBV27, the J call TRBJ2-3, with D possibly being TRBD1 (5 bases). Germline V gene data show CDR1 as MNHEY and CDR2 as SMNVEV (reference sequence). The CDR3 runs 12 residues. V shed 3 bases and J shed 7 bases, with 8 bases lying between them.

This chain connects TRBV30 to TRBJ1-5; TRBD1 matches 12 bases. This CDR3 has 15 amino acids. Germline-derived CDR1 and CDR2 are GTSNPN and SVGIG (reference sequence). The V and J ends lost 3 bases and 5 bases, in that order; junction bases with no gene match: 5. DNA of the CDR3: TGTGCCTGGAGAGGAGGGACAGGGGGCCATCAGCCCCAGCATTTT. This gives the protein CAWRGGTGGHQPQHF.

V gene TRBV7-2 combines with J gene TRBJ1-2; D is unclear. The CDR3 totals 14 residues. Germline V CDR1 and CDR2: SGHTA, FQGNSA. Trimming shortened V by 0 bases and J by 5 bases, and 10 bases separated the two germline ends. As DNA, the CDR3 is TGTGCCAGCAGCTTAGCGAACAGTATATATGGCTACACCTTC. Translated, it gives CASSLANSIYGYTF.

The chain joins TRBV19 to TRBJ2-3; D remains unclear. V shed 5 bases and J shed 6 bases, with 9 bases lying between them. The length of the CDR3 is 12 residues. Per the germline V gene, CDR1 is LNHDA and CDR2 is SQIVND (reference sequence). The CDR3 sequence is CASSGSMDTQYF. In nucleotides, the CDR3 is TGTGCCAGTAGTGGCAGTATGGATACGCAGTATTTT.

V is TRBV3-1 (or the pseudogene TRBV3-2) and J is TRBJ2-3; 9 bases line up with TRBD2. The germline CDR1 and CDR2 sequences are LGHDT and YNNKEL (reference sequence). CDR3 length: 16 residues. V shed 1 base, J shed 1 base, and the junction held 3 bases outside the gene matches. The CDR3 DNA reads TGTGCCAGCAGCCAAGTTAAGCGGGGGGGCACAGATACGCAGTATTTT. The encoded protein is CASSQVKRGGTDTQYF.